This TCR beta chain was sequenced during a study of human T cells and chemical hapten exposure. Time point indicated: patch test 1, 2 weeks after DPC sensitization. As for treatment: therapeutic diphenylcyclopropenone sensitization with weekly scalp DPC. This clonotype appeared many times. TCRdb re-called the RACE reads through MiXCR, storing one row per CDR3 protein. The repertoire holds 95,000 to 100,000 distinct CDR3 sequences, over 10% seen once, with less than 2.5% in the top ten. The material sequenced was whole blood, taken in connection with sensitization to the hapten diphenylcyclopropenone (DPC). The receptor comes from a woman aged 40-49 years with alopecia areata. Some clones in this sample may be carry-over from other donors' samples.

The CDR3 protein is CASRFRRKNTGELFF. The CDR3 nucleotides read TGTGCCAGCAGATTCCGCAGGAAAAACACCGGGGAGCTGTTTTTT. The chain has TRBV28 and TRBJ2-2, with unresolved D. The CDR3 totals 15 residues. Germline CDR1 is MDHEN and CDR2 is SYDVKM. Trimming cost V 6 bases and J 2 bases, with 13 bases left between them.